This is a list of T cell receptor beta chains from one sample in a study of OX40 agonist ivuxolimab in advanced cancers. The assay was immunoSEQ multiplex PCR, and TCRdb's table has in-frame clones only and misses some. This table has tens of thousands of clones, roughly 87% appearing once. The source was CD4+ or CD8+ T cells sorted from blood, collected in a trial of the OX40 agonist ivuxolimab. These receptors were taken from an adult with an advanced solid tumor such as melanoma, head and neck, liver or kidney cancer. Each CDR3 is given with its conserved first and last residue. Each record gives: J gene, V gene, D gene, clone size, CDR3 protein, CDR3 DNA. The D gene is left open where the match is weak. Clone size is shown for a subset of rows, as once, few, many or a class of expanded clone.

J gene: TRBJ2-5
V gene: TRBV14
D gene: .
clone size: .
CDR3 protein: CASSQDRTSQETQYF
CDR3 DNA: TGTGCCAGCAGCCAAGATCGAACCAGTCAAGAGACCCAGTACTTC

J gene: TRBJ1-5
V gene: TRBV4-2
D gene: .
clone size: .
CDR3 protein: CASSQEYPGTSNQPQHF
CDR3 DNA: TGTGCCAGCAGCCAAGAGTATCCAGGGACAAGCAATCAGCCCCAGCATTTT

J gene: TRBJ1-1
V gene: TRBV7-6
D gene: .
clone size: .
CDR3 protein: CASSLLVSMNTEAFF
CDR3 DNA: TGTGCCAGCAGCTTATTAGTCAGCATGAACACTGAAGCTTTCTTT

J gene: TRBJ2-5
V gene: TRBV27
D gene: TRBD1
clone size: .
CDR3 protein: CASGVLRGPVETQYF
CDR3 DNA: TGTGCCAGCGGTGTACTAAGGGGGCCGGTAGAGACCCAGTACTTC

J gene: TRBJ2-2
V gene: TRBV15
D gene: .
clone size: once
CDR3 protein: CATSTPSARDTGELFF
CDR3 DNA: TGTGCCACCAGCACCCCGTCGGCAAGGGACACCGGGGAGCTGTTTTTT

J gene: TRBJ1-2
V gene: TRBV14
D gene: .
clone size: few
CDR3 protein: CASSQVNRVYGYTF
CDR3 DNA: TGTGCCAGCAGCCAAGTGAACAGGGTCTATGGCTACACCTTC

J gene: TRBJ1-1
V gene: TRBV13
D gene: TRBD1
clone size: .
CDR3 protein: CASSLEGTGFTEAFF
CDR3 DNA: TGTGCCAGCAGCTTAGAGGGGACAGGGTTCACTGAAGCTTTCTTT

J gene: TRBJ2-1
V gene: TRBV9
D gene: .
clone size: .
CDR3 protein: CASSVGSQGNEQFF
CDR3 DNA: TGTGCCAGCAGCGTCGGGTCCCAGGGGAATGAGCAGTTCTTC

J gene: TRBJ1-5
V gene: TRBV28
D gene: TRBD1
clone size: .
CDR3 protein: CASSSTGSNQPQHF
CDR3 DNA: TGTGCCAGCAGTTCGACAGGGAGCAATCAGCCCCAGCATTTT

J gene: TRBJ2-7
V gene: TRBV6-5
D gene: .
clone size: few
CDR3 protein: CASSYSNTYEQYF
CDR3 DNA: TGTGCCAGCAGTTACTCGAACACCTACGAGCAGTACTTC

J gene: TRBJ1-2
V gene: TRBV6-5
D gene: .
clone size: .
CDR3 protein: CASSEAANYGYTF
CDR3 DNA: TGTGCCAGCAGTGAAGCCGCTAACTATGGCTACACCTTC

J gene: TRBJ2-7
V gene: TRBV27
D gene: TRBD2
clone size: once
CDR3 protein: CASSTTSGGNEQYF
CDR3 DNA: TGTGCCAGCAGTACGACTAGCGGGGGGAACGAGCAGTACTTC

J gene: TRBJ2-1
V gene: TRBV27
D gene: TRBD2
clone size: .
CDR3 protein: CASSLTSGLNNEQFF
CDR3 DNA: TGTGCCAGCAGTTTAACTAGCGGATTGAACAATGAGCAGTTCTTC

J gene: TRBJ1-2
V gene: TRBV9
D gene: TRBD1
clone size: .
CDR3 protein: CASSVGTGVGGYTF
CDR3 DNA: TGTGCCAGCAGCGTCGGGACAGGGGTTGGAGGCTACACCTTC

J gene: TRBJ2-7
V gene: TRBV12-5
D gene: .
clone size: .
CDR3 protein: CASGLGTVYEQYF
CDR3 DNA: TGTGCTAGTGGTTTGGGGACAGTTTACGAGCAGTACTTC

J gene: TRBJ1-5
V gene: TRBV7-8
D gene: .
clone size: .
CDR3 protein: CASSLKGQSNQPQHF
CDR3 DNA: TGTGCCAGCAGCTTAAAGGGACAAAGCAATCAGCCCCAGCATTTT

J gene: TRBJ2-3
V gene: TRBV5-4
D gene: .
clone size: .
CDR3 protein: CASSFPASTDTQYF
CDR3 DNA: TGTGCCAGCAGCTTCCCAGCTAGCACAGATACGCAGTATTTT

J gene: TRBJ1-1
V gene: TRBV5-5
D gene: .
clone size: .
CDR3 protein: CASSLARTAFTEAFF
CDR3 DNA: TGTGCCAGCAGCTTGGCCAGGACAGCCTTCACTGAAGCTTTCTTT

J gene: TRBJ1-1
V gene: TRBV5-1
D gene: TRBD1
clone size: .
CDR3 protein: CASSPGGMNTEAFF
CDR3 DNA: TGCGCCAGCAGCCCAGGGGGAATGAACACTGAAGCTTTCTTT

J gene: TRBJ2-1
V gene: TRBV13
D gene: .
clone size: .
CDR3 protein: CASSRGTGPYNEQFF
CDR3 DNA: TGTGCCAGCAGCCGCGGGACGGGACCCTACAATGAGCAGTTCTTC

J gene: TRBJ1-1
V gene: TRBV19
D gene: .
clone size: .
CDR3 protein: CASSISMNTEAFF
CDR3 DNA: TGTGCCAGTAGTATCTCGATGAACACTGAAGCTTTCTTT

J gene: TRBJ1-2
V gene: TRBV4-2
D gene: .
clone size: .
CDR3 protein: CASSQAVTGGGYGYTF
CDR3 DNA: TGTGCCAGCAGCCAAGCAGTAACAGGCGGAGGCTATGGCTACACCTTC

J gene: TRBJ2-1
V gene: TRBV19
D gene: .
clone size: .
CDR3 protein: CASSIAGESRNEQFF
CDR3 DNA: TGTGCCAGTAGTATAGCAGGGGAGAGTCGCAATGAGCAGTTCTTC

J gene: TRBJ1-6
V gene: TRBV4-2
D gene: TRBD1
clone size: .
CDR3 protein: CASSLGGTDSPLHF
CDR3 DNA: TGTGCCAGCAGCTTGGGAGGGACAGATTCACCCCTCCACTTT

J gene: TRBJ2-2
V gene: TRBV9
D gene: TRBD1
clone size: .
CDR3 protein: CASSAGQGGYTGELFF
CDR3 DNA: TGTGCCAGCAGCGCGGGACAGGGGGGTTACACCGGGGAGCTGTTTTTT

J gene: TRBJ1-1
V gene: TRBV15
D gene: .
clone size: .
CDR3 protein: CATTRGTEAFF
CDR3 DNA: TGTGCCACCACCAGGGGAACTGAAGCTTTCTTT

J gene: TRBJ1-2
V gene: TRBV6-5
D gene: .
clone size: .
CDR3 protein: CASRRTDYGYTF
CDR3 DNA: TGTGCCAGCAGGAGGACGGACTATGGCTACACCTTC

J gene: TRBJ2-3
V gene: TRBV14
D gene: .
clone size: .
CDR3 protein: CASSQDWAGVSADTQYF
CDR3 DNA: TGTGCCAGCAGCCAAGATTGGGCAGGGGTAAGCGCAGATACGCAGTATTTT

J gene: TRBJ1-5
V gene: TRBV28
D gene: .
clone size: .
CDR3 protein: CASSSQGPPGQPQHF
CDR3 DNA: TGTGCCAGCAGTTCCCAGGGGCCACCAGGGCAGCCCCAGCATTTT

J gene: TRBJ2-3
V gene: TRBV25-1
D gene: .
clone size: .
CDR3 protein: CASSVLMSADTQYF
CDR3 DNA: TGTGCCAGCAGTGTCCTGATGAGTGCCGATACGCAGTATTTT

J gene: TRBJ2-1
V gene: TRBV7-9
D gene: .
clone size: .
CDR3 protein: CASRPLPGYNEQFF
CDR3 DNA: TGTGCCAGCAGGCCCCTTCCCGGTTACAATGAGCAGTTCTTC

J gene: TRBJ2-3
V gene: TRBV5-4
D gene: .
clone size: .
CDR3 protein: CASSLDRTSTDTQYF
CDR3 DNA: TGTGCCAGCAGCTTGGACAGAACTAGCACAGATACGCAGTATTTT

J gene: TRBJ2-5
V gene: TRBV5-4
D gene: .
clone size: .
CDR3 protein: CASSSPGGGGETQYF
CDR3 DNA: TGTGCCAGCAGCTCTCCAGGGGGCGGGGGAGAGACCCAGTACTTC

J gene: TRBJ1-6
V gene: TRBV11-2
D gene: .
clone size: .
CDR3 protein: CASSFFLGASYNSPLHF
CDR3 DNA: TGTGCCAGCAGCTTCTTTTTAGGGGCTTCCTATAATTCACCCCTCCACTTT

J gene: TRBJ1-5
V gene: TRBV4-3
D gene: .
clone size: .
CDR3 protein: CASSQEGARGQSSNQPQHF
CDR3 DNA: TGCGCCAGCAGCCAGGAAGGGGCCAGGGGCCAAAGTAGCAATCAGCCCCAGCATTTT

J gene: TRBJ1-1
V gene: TRBV19
D gene: .
clone size: .
CDR3 protein: CASSIDKNTEAFF
CDR3 DNA: TGTGCCAGTAGTATCGATAAGAACACTGAAGCTTTCTTT

J gene: TRBJ2-1
V gene: TRBV29-1
D gene: .
clone size: .
CDR3 protein: CSAWGGDRVNNEQFF
CDR3 DNA: TGCAGCGCCTGGGGAGGGGACAGAGTAAACAATGAGCAGTTCTTC

J gene: TRBJ1-4
V gene: TRBV7-6
D gene: .
clone size: .
CDR3 protein: CASSLSPDPNEKLFF
CDR3 DNA: TGTGCCAGCAGCCTCAGCCCCGACCCTAATGAAAAACTGTTTTTT

J gene: TRBJ2-2
V gene: TRBV7-6
D gene: .
clone size: .
CDR3 protein: CASSPSGLGTGELFF
CDR3 DNA: TGTGCCAGCAGCCCATCAGGGTTGGGAACCGGGGAGCTGTTTTTT

J gene: TRBJ2-1
V gene: TRBV18
D gene: TRBD1
clone size: .
CDR3 protein: CASSSTSDRDRGFF
CDR3 DNA: TGTGCCAGCTCTTCCACCTCTGACCGGGACAGAGGATTCTTC

J gene: TRBJ1-1
V gene: TRBV2
D gene: .
clone size: .
CDR3 protein: CASSEALWGGSTEAFF
CDR3 DNA: TGTGCCAGCAGTGAAGCGCTTTGGGGCGGGAGCACTGAAGCTTTCTTT